This T cell receptor beta chain stems from a study of glioma-infiltrating T cells after dendritic cell vaccination. The wider study: Dendritic cell vaccination trial patients had either newly diagnosed or recurrent glioblastoma. Study conclusions and caveats: Only a small number of patients had complete blood and tumor samples.

Trimming stripped 7 bases from V and 3 bases from J, with 8 bases between. CDR1 is SNHLY and CDR2 is FYNNEI in the germline V gene. The CDR3 spans 12 residues. The PCR used 60 V beta and 13 J beta primers. Data came from immunoSEQ multiplex PCR; TCRdb stores just in-frame clones and leaves some out. Here the sample spans more than 60,000 clones, 82% being singletons. With respect to this clone: Its antigen is currently unknown.

The clonotype originates from a human donor with glioblastoma. Sequencing was performed on blood, taken before dendritic cell vaccination. The chain carries TRBV2 and TRBJ2-3; possibly TRBD2 for D (6 bases). The CDR3 DNA sequence: TGTGCCAGCAATCTAGCGACAGATACGCAGTATTTT. Residues: CASNLATDTQYF.